The clone carrying this TCR beta chain was seen a handful of times. Its target is not known. The data were obtained in a study of T cell repertoires in cytomegalovirus infection. Study at large: Use of recently identified HLA-C-restricted and well-studied HLA-B-restricted CMV epitopes was part of the study. Matching HLA type and CMV infection were both indicated by public TCR beta signatures. Findings and limits, study-wide: CMV carriers with the relevant HLA were identified by cumulative public TCR beta family frequency. It was HLA-C-restricted CMV-specific TCR beta clonotypes that dominated the response ex vivo.

TCRdb ran MiXCR on the reads and lists one entry per CDR3 protein. Among approximately 910,000 distinct CDR3 sequences listed, roughly 30% were seen once. The ends were cut back, 5 bases at V and 16 bases at J, with 18 bases in the middle. This CDR3 has 12 amino acids. Germline V gene sequence: CDR1 SEHNR, CDR2 FQNEAQ (reference sequence). The clonotype originates from a human donor in good health (CMV status not recorded). Some clones in this sample may be carry-over from other donors' samples. V usage is TRBV7-9 and J usage is TRBJ2-1; D not certain. This specimen consisted of cultured CD8+ T cells from PBMCs, obtained from culture after CMV antigen stimulation. This chain's CDR3 is CASSKTAEPLFF. In DNA, the CDR3 is TGTGCCAGCAGCAAAACGGCGGAACCCCTTTTCTTC.